This T cell receptor beta chain was retrieved from a study of T cells in Graves' hyperthyroidism and ophthalmopathy. Study-wide findings and caveats: Ophthalmopathy cases were set apart from stable hyperthyroidism by a 13 V-J model. Researchers found most expanded thyroid clonotypes above 0.001 in blood as well.

Criteria for exclusion of patients were uncontrolled infection, other autoimmune disease, pregnancy or lactation. From under 12 ml of fresh peripheral blood, PBMCs were isolated. With respect to this clonotype: No antigen is known for it. A read error may produce the germline difference seen at one junction end.

The germline V gene has CDR1 SGDLS and CDR2 YYNGEE. The CDR3 has 18 residues. There were TCR beta CDR3 regions amplified from RNA transcripts. TCR CDR3 regions were first amplified by RT-PCR with HTBI primers. TCRdb itself ran the multiplex PCR reads through MiXCR, one entry per CDR3 protein. This sample has about 59,000 distinct CDR3 sequences, with roughly half found just once. The sample comprised blood. The sequence came from a woman in her fifties or sixties with Graves' ophthalmopathy. The chain uses TRBV9 and TRBJ1-5; 7 nucleotides match TRBD1. CDR3 nucleotides: TGTGCCAGCAGCGTAGCGCTCGACAGGGAAGGGTACAATGAGCCCCAGCATTTT. This encodes CASSVALDREGYNEPQHF. Full variable domain (missing parts from reference TRBV9 and TRBJ1-5): DSGVTQTPKHLITATGQRVTLRCSPRSGDLSVYWYQQSLDQGLQFLIQYYNGEERAKGNILERFSAQQFPDLHSELNLSSLELGDSALYFCASSVALDREGYNEPQHFGDGTRLSIL.